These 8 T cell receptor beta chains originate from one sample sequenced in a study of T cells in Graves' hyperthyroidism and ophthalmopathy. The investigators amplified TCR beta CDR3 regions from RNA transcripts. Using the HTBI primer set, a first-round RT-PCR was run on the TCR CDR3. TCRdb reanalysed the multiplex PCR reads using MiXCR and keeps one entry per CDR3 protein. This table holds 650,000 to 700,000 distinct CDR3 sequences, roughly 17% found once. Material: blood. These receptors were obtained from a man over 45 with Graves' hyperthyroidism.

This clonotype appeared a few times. Here the CDR3 reads CASSVARSSYNEQFF. The CDR3 nucleotides read TGTGCCAGCAGTGTGGCAAGGAGCTCCTACAATGAGCAGTTCTTC. The chain carries TRBV2 and TRBJ2-1, with no clear D. The CDR3 covers 15 residues. The germline V and J ends were trimmed by 4 bases and 0 bases, with 10 bases remaining between them. Germline CDR1 is SNHLY and CDR2 is FYNNEI.

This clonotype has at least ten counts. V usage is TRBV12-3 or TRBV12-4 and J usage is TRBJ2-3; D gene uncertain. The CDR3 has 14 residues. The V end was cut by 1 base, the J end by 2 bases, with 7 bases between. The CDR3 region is CASSLGFSTDTQYF. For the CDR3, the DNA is TGTGCCAGCAGTTTAGGGTTCTCCACAGATACGCAGTATTTT.

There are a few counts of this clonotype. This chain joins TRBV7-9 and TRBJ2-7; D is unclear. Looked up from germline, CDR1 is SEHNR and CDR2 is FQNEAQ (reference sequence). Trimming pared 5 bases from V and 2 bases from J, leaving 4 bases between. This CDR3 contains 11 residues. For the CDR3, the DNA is TGTGCCAGCAGCGCTCCCTACGAGCAGTACTTC. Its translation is CASSAPYEQYF. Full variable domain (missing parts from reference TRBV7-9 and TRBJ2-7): DTGVSQNPRHKITKRGQNVTFRCDPISEHNRLYWYRQTLGQGPEFLTYFQNEAQLEKSRLLSDRFSAERPKGSFSTLEIQRTEQGDSAMYLCASSAPYEQYFGPGTRLTVT.

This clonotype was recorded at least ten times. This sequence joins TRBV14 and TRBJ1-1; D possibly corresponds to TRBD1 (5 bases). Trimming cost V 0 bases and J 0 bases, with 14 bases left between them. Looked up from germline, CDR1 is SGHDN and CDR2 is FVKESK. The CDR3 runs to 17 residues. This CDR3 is CASSQDPLRGVNTEAFF. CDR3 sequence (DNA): TGTGCCAGCAGCCAAGATCCACTTCGGGGGGTGAACACTGAAGCTTTCTTT.

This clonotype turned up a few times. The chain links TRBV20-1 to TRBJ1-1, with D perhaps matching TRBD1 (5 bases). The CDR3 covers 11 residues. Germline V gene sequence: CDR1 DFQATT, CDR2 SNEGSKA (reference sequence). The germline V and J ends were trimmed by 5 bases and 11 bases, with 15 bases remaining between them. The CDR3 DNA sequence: TGCAGTGCTGCTCAGGGTACTCGGGCTTTCTTT. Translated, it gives CSAAQGTRAFF.

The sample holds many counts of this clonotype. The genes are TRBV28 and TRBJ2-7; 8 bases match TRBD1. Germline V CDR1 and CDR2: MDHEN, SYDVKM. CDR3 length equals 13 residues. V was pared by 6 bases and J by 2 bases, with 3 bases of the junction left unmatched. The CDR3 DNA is TGTGCCAGCAGACCGACAGGGGCCTACGAGCAGTACTTC. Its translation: CASRPTGAYEQYF.

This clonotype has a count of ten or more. The CDR3 reads CASSLGVASGRGEQYF. The CDR3 nucleotides are TGTGCCAGCAGTCTGGGGGTTGCTAGCGGGAGGGGCGAGCAGTACTTC. The genes are TRBV28 and TRBJ2-7, with 12 bases fitting TRBD2. The CDR3 sequence is 16 residues long. The junction had 11 bases not matched to a gene; V was cut back by 5 bases and J by 6 bases. Per the germline V gene, CDR1 is MDHEN and CDR2 is SYDVKM.

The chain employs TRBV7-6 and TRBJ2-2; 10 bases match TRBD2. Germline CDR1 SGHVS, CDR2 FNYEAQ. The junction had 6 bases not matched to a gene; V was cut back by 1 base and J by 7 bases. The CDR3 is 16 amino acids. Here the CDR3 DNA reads TGTGCCAGCAGCTTAGGCCTAGCGGGAGTTTACGGGGAGCTGTTTTTT. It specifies CASSLGLAGVYGELFF.